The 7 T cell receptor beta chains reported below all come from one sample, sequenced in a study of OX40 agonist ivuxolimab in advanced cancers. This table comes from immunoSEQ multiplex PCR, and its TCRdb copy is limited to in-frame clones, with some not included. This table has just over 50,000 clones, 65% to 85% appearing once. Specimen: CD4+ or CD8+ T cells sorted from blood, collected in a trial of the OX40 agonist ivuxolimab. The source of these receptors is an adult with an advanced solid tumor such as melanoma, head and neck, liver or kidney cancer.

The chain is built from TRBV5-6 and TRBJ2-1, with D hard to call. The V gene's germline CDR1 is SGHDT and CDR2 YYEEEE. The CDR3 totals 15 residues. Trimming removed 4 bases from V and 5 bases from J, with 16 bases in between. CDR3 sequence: CASSPVGRQNNEQFF. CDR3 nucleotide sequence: TGTGCCAGCAGCCCCGTAGGACGTCAAAACAATGAGCAGTTCTTC.

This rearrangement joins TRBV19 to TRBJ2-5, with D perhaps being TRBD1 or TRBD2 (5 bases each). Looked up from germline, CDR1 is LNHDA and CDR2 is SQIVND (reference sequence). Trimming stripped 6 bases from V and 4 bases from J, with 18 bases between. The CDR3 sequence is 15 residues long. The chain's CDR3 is CASSTGPESRETQYF. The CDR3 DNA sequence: TGTGCCAGTAGCACGGGACCGGAAAGTAGAGAGACCCAGTACTTC. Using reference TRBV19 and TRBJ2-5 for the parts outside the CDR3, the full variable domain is DGGITQSPKYLFRKEGQNVTLSCEQNLNHDAMYWYRQDPGQGLRLIYYSQIVNDFQKGDIAEGYSVSREKKESFPLTVTSAQKNPTAFYLCASSTGPESRETQYFGPGTRLLVL.

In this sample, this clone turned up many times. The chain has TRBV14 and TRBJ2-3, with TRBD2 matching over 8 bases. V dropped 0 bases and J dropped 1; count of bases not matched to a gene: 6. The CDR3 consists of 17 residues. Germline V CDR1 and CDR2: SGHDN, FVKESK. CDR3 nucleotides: TGTGCCAGCAGCCAAGATCGGGGTAGCGGGGGCACAGATACGCAGTATTTT. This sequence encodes CASSQDRGSGGTDTQYF. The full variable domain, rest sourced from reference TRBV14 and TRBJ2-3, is EAGVTQFPSHSVIEKGQTVTLRCDPISGHDNLYWYRRVMGKEIKFLLHFVKESKQDESGMPNNRFLAERTGGTYSTLKVQPAELEDSGVYFCASSQDRGSGGTDTQYFGPGTRLTVL.

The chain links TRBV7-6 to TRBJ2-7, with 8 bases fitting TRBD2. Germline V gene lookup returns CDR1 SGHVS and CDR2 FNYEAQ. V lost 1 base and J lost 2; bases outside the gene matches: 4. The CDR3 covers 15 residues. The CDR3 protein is CASSLVRGGTYEQYF. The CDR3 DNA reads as TGTGCCAGCAGCTTAGTACGGGGGGGTACCTACGAGCAGTACTTC. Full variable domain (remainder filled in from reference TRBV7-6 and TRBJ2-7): GAGVSQSPRYKVTKRGQDVALRCDPISGHVSLYWYRQALGQGPEFLTYFNYEAQQDKSGLPNDRFSAERPEGSISTLTIQRTEQRDSAMYRCASSLVRGGTYEQYFGPGTRLTVT.

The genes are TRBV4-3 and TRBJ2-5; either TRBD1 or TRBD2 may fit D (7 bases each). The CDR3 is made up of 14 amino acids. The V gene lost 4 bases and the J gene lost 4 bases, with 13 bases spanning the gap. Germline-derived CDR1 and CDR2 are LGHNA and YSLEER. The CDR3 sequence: CASSRGRGLETQYF. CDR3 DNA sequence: TGCGCCAGCAGCCGGGGGAGGGGGCTAGAGACCCAGTACTTC.

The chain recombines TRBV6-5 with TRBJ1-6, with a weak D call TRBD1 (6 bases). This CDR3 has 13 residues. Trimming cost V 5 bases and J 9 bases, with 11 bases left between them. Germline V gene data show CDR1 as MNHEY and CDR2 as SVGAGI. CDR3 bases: TGTGCCAGCAGTGACAGGCTTAGTTCACCCCTCCACTTT. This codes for CASSDRLSSPLHF.

The CDR3 protein is CASSLRTGGRGEQYF. DNA of the CDR3: TGTGCCAGCAGTTTAAGGACGGGGGGGCGAGGCGAGCAGTACTTC. This rearrangement joins TRBV27 to TRBJ2-7; 8 nucleotides agree with TRBD2. Germline lookup yields CDR1 MNHEY and CDR2 SMNVEV (reference sequence). V gave up 2 bases and J gave up 6 bases; unmatched junction bases: 9. The length of the CDR3 is 15 residues.